Presented here are 19 T cell receptor beta chains from one specimen sequenced in a study of CD8 T cells in ankylosing spondylitis. TCRdb recomputed calls from the 5' RACE reads with MiXCR, one row per CDR3 protein. This sample has about 360,000 distinct CDR3 sequences, with roughly 20% found just once. The sequenced sample was blood, either unsorted or a sorted T cell fraction (not recorded which). Receptor source: a male donor with ankylosing spondylitis or in good health (not recorded which).

There are a few counts of this clonotype. The CDR3, as DNA: TGCGCCAGCAGCTTGGATTCAGGCCTCGAGCAGTACTTC. The encoded protein is CASSLDSGLEQYF. The genes are TRBV5-1 and TRBJ2-7; D unresolved. V lost 0 bases and J 6 bases, leaving 10 bases between the germline ends. Germline values: CDR1 SGHRS, CDR2 YFSETQ. This CDR3 is 13 amino acids long.

In its sample, this clonotype was seen a few times. The chain couples TRBV10-3 to TRBJ2-7; D is possibly TRBD1 (6 bases). The CDR3 runs 13 residues. Germline CDR1 reads ENHRY; CDR2 reads SYGVKD. V dropped 4 bases and J dropped 2 bases, with 9 bases sitting between them. The CDR3 sequence is CAISVNRAYEQYF. The DNA of the CDR3 is TGTGCCATCAGTGTCAACAGGGCCTACGAGCAGTACTTC.

This chain links TRBV6-1 with TRBJ2-7; possibly TRBD1 for D (5 bases). V dropped 0 bases and J dropped 4 bases, with 13 bases sitting between them. The length of the CDR3 is 15 residues. Per germline, CDR1 MNHNS and CDR2 SASEGT. This CDR3 is CASSEARQIRYEQYF. Here the CDR3 DNA reads TGTGCCAGCAGTGAAGCGAGACAGATTCGTTACGAGCAGTACTTC.

This clonotype was detected a few times. The chain has TRBV7-2 and TRBJ2-7, with D uncertain. Trimming stripped 2 bases from V and 3 bases from J, with 11 bases between. CDR1 and CDR2 from the germline V gene are SGHTA and FQGNSA. The CDR3 is 14 residues long. CDR3: CASSLIGFNYEQYF. CDR3 nucleotide sequence: TGTGCCAGCAGCTTAATTGGATTCAACTACGAGCAGTACTTC.

The rearrangement links TRBV28 to TRBJ2-1; D remains ambiguous. This CDR3 is 15 amino acids long. Germline V gives CDR1 MDHEN, CDR2 SYDVKM. V gave up 8 bases and J gave up 8 bases, with 22 bases separating them. DNA of the CDR3: TGTGCCAGCGGTCGATATCCGATTCCAAACGATGAGCAGTTCTTC. Amino acids: CASGRYPIPNDEQFF.

The genes are TRBV11-2 and TRBJ2-7, with TRBD1 matching 7 bases. This CDR3 spans 17 amino acids. The germline gives CDR1 SGHAT, CDR2 FQNNGV. After removal of 1 base from V and 1 base from J, the junction contained 10 bases not matched to a gene. The CDR3 loop is CASSLVGFGTVSYEQYF. The CDR3 DNA follows: TGTGCCAGCAGCTTAGTGGGTTTTGGGACAGTTTCCTACGAGCAGTACTTC. Together with reference TRBV11-2 and TRBJ2-7, the CDR3 gives the full variable domain: EAGVAQSPRYKIIEKRQSVAFWCNPISGHATLYWYQQILGQGPKLLIQFQNNGVVDDSQLPKDRFSAERLKGVDSTLKIQPAKLEDSAVYLCASSLVGFGTVSYEQYFGPGTRLTVT.

The chain is built from TRBV29-1 and TRBJ2-2; D is possibly TRBD1 or TRBD2 (5 bases each). V lost 2 bases and J 6 bases, leaving 10 bases between the germline ends. Germline V gene sequence: CDR1 SQVTM, CDR2 ANQGSEA. CDR3 size: 13 residues. CDR3 sequence reads: CSVESWGSGELFF. CDR3 nucleotides: TGCAGCGTTGAAAGTTGGGGGTCCGGGGAGCTGTTTTTT.

This clonotype was counted between two and nine times. A much larger clone is a single base away; this may be a read error. V is TRBV5-6 and J is TRBJ2-7, with D unresolved. The CDR3 runs to 11 residues. V dropped 6 bases and J dropped 1 base, with 5 bases sitting between them. Germline lookup yields CDR1 SGHDT and CDR2 YYEEEE. CDR3 in amino acids: CASTVSYEQYF. CDR3 sequence (DNA): TGTGCCAGCACCGTATCCTACGAGCAGTACTTC.

This clonotype was counted only a few times. The chain carries TRBV12-3 or TRBV12-4 and TRBJ2-7, with a tentative D call TRBD1 (5 bases). The CDR3 is made up of 15 amino acids. With 4 bases removed from V and 3 bases from J, the gap between germline ends came to 16 bases. The CDR3 DNA is TGTGCCAGCAGTTCAGTGCTCCAGGGCCTCTACGAGCAGTACTTC. Protein product: CASSSVLQGLYEQYF.

Many counts were recorded for this clonotype. The chain joins TRBV6-5 to TRBJ2-3, with D perhaps matching TRBD2 (5 bases). Germline V gene sequence: CDR1 MNHEY, CDR2 SVGAGI. The CDR3 contains 14 residues. The V gene lost 5 bases and the J gene lost 3 bases, with 12 bases spanning the gap. The CDR3 sequence: CASSLAQVTDTQYF. In DNA, the CDR3 is TGTGCCAGCAGTCTAGCTCAGGTGACAGATACGCAGTATTTT.

This clonotype was found a few times. The chain has TRBV27 and TRBJ2-1; D not resolved. The CDR3 length is 13 residues. The germline V gene has CDR1 MNHEY and CDR2 SMNVEV (reference sequence). V lost 2 bases to trimming and J lost 10 bases, with 12 bases between them. The CDR3 DNA sequence: TGTGCCAGCAGTTTAAAAGAAGGGTACGAGCAGTTCTTC. The encoded protein is CASSLKEGYEQFF.

This clonotype turned up a few times. The chain is built from TRBV10-3 and TRBJ2-7; TRBD1 aligns across 8 bases. Trimming at V came to 0 bases and at J to 3 bases, leaving 1 base not matched to a gene. The CDR3 consists of 14 residues. Germline V CDR1 and CDR2: ENHRY, SYGVKD. The CDR3 loop reads CAISESGQVYEQYF. CDR3 sequence (DNA): TGTGCCATCAGTGAGTCGGGACAGGTCTACGAGCAGTACTTC.

The sample holds a few counts of this clonotype. The chain employs TRBV12-3 or TRBV12-4 and TRBJ2-5; possibly TRBD1 for D (5 bases). The CDR3 loop spans 14 amino acids. Trimming took 3 bases from V and 0 from J, leaving 8 bases between them. For the CDR3, the DNA is TGTGCCAGCAGTTTCCAGGGATACCAAGAGACCCAGTACTTC. Translating gives CASSFQGYQETQYF.

This clonotype has a handful of counts. This chain joins TRBV12-3 or TRBV12-4 and TRBJ2-7, with 9 nucleotides matching TRBD1. Trimming cost V 6 bases and J 3 bases; bases outside gene matches: 3. CDR3 length: 13 residues. This chain's CDR3 is CASRSDRGYEQYF. The DNA for the CDR3 is TGTGCCAGCAGGTCGGACAGGGGCTACGAGCAGTACTTC.

This clonotype turned up a few times. A junction end diverges from the germline sequence, so it may reflect a read error. This rearrangement joins TRBV12-3 or TRBV12-4 to TRBJ2-3; D not certain. The CDR3 runs 10 residues. CDR3 loop: CASSLVLPTF. CDR3 nucleotide sequence: TGTGCCAGCAGTTTAGTTCTTCCTACTTTT.

In its sample, this clonotype was seen a few times. CDR3 bases: TGTGCCAGCAGCCTAAACAGGGACACTGAAGCTTTCTTT. Encoded protein: CASSLNRDTEAFF. This chain uses TRBV12-3 or TRBV12-4 with TRBJ1-1; D is possibly TRBD1 (6 bases). This CDR3 region has 13 residues. The V end lost 6 bases, the J end lost 3 bases, and 11 bases lay between the germline ends.

This clonotype was seen more than once but under ten times. The rearrangement joins TRBV20-1 to TRBJ2-5; tentatively, D is TRBD1 (6 bases). This CDR3 spans 13 amino acids. CDR1 and CDR2 (germline): DFQATT, SNEGSKA (reference sequence). V was trimmed by 1 base and J by 10 bases, leaving 16 bases between them. CDR3 nucleotides: TGCAGTGCTAGAGGGGACACCTCGTACGACCAGTACTTC. It codes for CSARGDTSYDQYF.

This clonotype was recorded a few times. This chain joins TRBV29-1 and TRBJ2-7, with D uncertain. The CDR3 runs to 12 residues. CDR1 SQVTM and CDR2 ANQGSEA come from the germline V gene. Trimming left V 3 bases short and J 0 bases short, with 6 bases between. This CDR3 reads CSVEQDSYEQYF. The CDR3 DNA is TGCAGCGTTGAGCAGGACTCCTACGAGCAGTACTTC.

DNA of the CDR3: TGTGCCAGCACCGTCCAAGGGGCGAACACTGAAGCTTTCTTT. Translation gives CASTVQGANTEAFF. This chain joins TRBV12-3 or TRBV12-4 and TRBJ1-1; TRBD1 might be the D (5 bases). This CDR3 contains 14 residues. Trimming shortened V by 7 bases and J by 1 base, and 13 bases separated the two germline ends.